The present T cell receptor beta chain was sequenced within a study of T cell repertoires in cytomegalovirus infection. Overall study context: Use of recently identified HLA-C-restricted and well-studied HLA-B-restricted CMV epitopes was part of the study. Both CMV infection and a matching HLA type were indicated by public TCR beta signatures.

The germline V gene has CDR1 SEHNR and CDR2 FQNEAQ (reference sequence). V was shortened by 6 bases and J by 0 bases, with 12 bases between the two germline ends. The CDR3 extends over 15 amino acids. TCRdb redid the calling of the reads with MiXCR, one entry per CDR3 protein. In the table there are fewer than 950,000 distinct CDR3 sequences, approximately 32% of which are singletons. In the case of this clonotype: Antigen unknown. A read error may explain this, as a much larger clone is one base away. The CDR3 carries no conserved terminal phenylalanine or tryptophan, so it likely arises from a read error.

Study results and limitations: Totalled public TCR beta family frequency picked out people who carried CMV plus the relevant HLA.

Source: cultured CD8+ T cells from PBMCs, taken from culture after CMV antigen stimulation. This receptor was taken from a human donor in good health (CMV status not recorded). Some clones in this sample may be carry-over from other donors' samples. The chain combines TRBV7-9 with TRBJ2-1; D possibly corresponds to TRBD1 (6 bases). In DNA, the CDR3 is TGTGCCAGCAGTTGGGACACCAGCTCCTACAATGAGCAGTTCTAC. It encodes CASSWDTSSYNEQFY.